Following are 22 T cell receptor beta chains from one sample sequenced in a study of T-cell memory formation after mild COVID-19. TCRdb re-analysed the 5' RACE reads in MiXCR, keeping a single row per CDR3 protein. The sample records 450,000 to 650,000 distinct CDR3 sequences, approximately 21% being singletons. Sequenced sample: PBMCs or a T cell subset sorted from them (not recorded which). Receptors were obtained from an adult woman who had mild COVID-19 (a few samples of this study predate the infection). Cell type and time point are not known.

The table lists this clonotype with a few counts. CDR3 loop: CASSPGPGSTEAFF. In DNA, the CDR3 is TGCGCCAGCAGCCCCGGGCCGGGTAGCACTGAAGCTTTCTTT. The chain recombines TRBV5-1 with TRBJ1-1; D is ambiguous. Germline assignment: CDR1 SGHRS and CDR2 YFSETQ. CDR3 length equals 14 residues. Trimming left V 4 bases short and J 4 bases short, with 14 bases between.

Worth noting for this clonotype: A read error may account for a junction end that differs from germline. The J gene is TRBJ2-1, the V gene TRBV7-7; 9 bases are a match to TRBD2. CDR3 length: 17 residues. Germline loops: CDR1 SSHAT, CDR2 FNYEAQ (reference sequence). This CDR3 reads CASSLASGRSSYNDQFF. For the CDR3, the DNA is TGTGCTAGCAGCTTAGCAAGCGGGAGGTCTTCCTACAATGATCAGTTCTTC.

This clonotype was picked up a small number of times. V and J are TRBV24-1 and TRBJ1-1, with TRBD1 matching 7 bases. This CDR3 is 14 amino acids long. V lost 4 bases, J lost 7 bases, and 8 bases stayed unmatched. CDR1 and CDR2 (germline): KGHDR, SFDVKD. The CDR3 here is CATSDRGQPFEAFF. The DNA of the CDR3 is TGTGCCACCAGTGACCGGGGACAGCCTTTTGAAGCTTTCTTT.

This clonotype was seen a few times. The chain couples TRBV11-2 to TRBJ2-1; perhaps TRBD2 as D (5 bases). Trimming removed 0 bases at V and 4 bases at J, with 10 bases between. The CDR3 covers 15 residues. In germline, CDR1 is SGHAT, CDR2 FQNNGV. The CDR3 DNA is TGTGCCAGCAGCTTAGAGTCTAGCAGATACAATGAGCAGTTCTTC. It encodes CASSLESSRYNEQFF.

The chain carries TRBV7-9 and TRBJ2-5, with a possible D match to TRBD1 (6 bases). Trimming cost V 4 bases and J 2 bases, with 23 bases left between them. CDR1 and CDR2 from the germline V gene are SEHNR and FQNEAQ (reference sequence). The CDR3 spans 18 residues. CDR3 in amino acids: CASSSPWTAIRGQETQYF. In DNA form, the CDR3 reads TGTGCCAGCAGCTCACCATGGACAGCTATACGGGGACAAGAGACCCAGTACTTC.

This clonotype occurred a few times. The chain recombines TRBV4-2 with TRBJ2-2, with TRBD1 as a possible D gene (8 bases). V dropped 1 base and J dropped 5 bases, with 23 bases sitting between them. Germline V gene sequence: CDR1 LGHNA, CDR2 YNFKEQ. The length of the CDR3 is 19 residues. Written as DNA, the CDR3 is TGTGCCAGCAGCCAAGGAGGACAGGGAGTCGCGGGAGCTACCGGGGAGCTGTTTTTT. As protein: CASSQGGQGVAGATGELFF.

V gene TRBV6-5 combines with J gene TRBJ1-2; unclear D gene. Germline V lookup: CDR1 MNHEY, CDR2 SVGAGI. V dropped 8 bases and J dropped 4 bases, with 14 bases sitting between them. This CDR3 is built from 13 residues. CDR3: CASGKGRLYGYTF. The CDR3 region has the DNA TGTGCCAGCGGCAAAGGGCGTCTCTATGGCTACACCTTC.

The CDR3 DNA sequence: TGTGCCAGCAGCTTACAGGGTGGTGAGCAGTTCTTC. Translating it yields CASSLQGGEQFF. This chain connects TRBV7-9 to TRBJ2-1; a possible D gene is TRBD1 (5 bases). Trimming took off 2 bases at V and 9 bases at J, with 8 bases between the two ends. Germline V gene sequence: CDR1 SEHNR, CDR2 FQNEAQ (reference sequence). The CDR3 contains 12 residues.

This clonotype occurred a few times. The gene calls are TRBV24-1 and TRBJ2-1; 8 bases fit TRBD2. The CDR3 runs to 15 residues. CDR1 and CDR2 (germline): KGHDR, SFDVKD. Losses at the gene ends were 10 bases for V and 4 bases for J; bases not matched to a gene: 11. Written as DNA, the CDR3 is TGTGCCACAGAGGGAGTGACTAGCGCGTACAATGAGCAGTTCTTC. Amino acid sequence: CATEGVTSAYNEQFF.

The genes are TRBV7-6 and TRBJ2-1, with a possible D match to TRBD2 (6 bases). The germline V gene has CDR1 SGHVS and CDR2 FNYEAQ. The V and J ends lost 4 bases and 4 bases respectively, with 14 bases between them. CDR3 length equals 15 residues. The CDR3 DNA sequence: TGTGCCAGCAGCTCCGGACTACCCAAATACAATGAGCAGTTCTTC. Its protein is CASSSGLPKYNEQFF.

In its sample, this clonotype was seen a few times. The chain recombines TRBV5-1 with TRBJ1-6; D unresolved. CDR1 and CDR2 (germline): SGHRS, YFSETQ. The CDR3 is 14 amino acids. The V end was cut by 2 bases, the J end by 7 bases, with 10 bases between. CDR3 sequence: CASSFASGNSPLHF. The CDR3 region has the DNA TGCGCCAGCAGCTTCGCGTCAGGCAATTCACCCCTCCACTTT. Filled out from reference TRBV5-1 and TRBJ1-6, the complete variable domain reads KAGVTQTPRYLIKTRGQQVTLSCSPISGHRSVSWYQQTPGQGLQFLFEYFSETQRNKGNFPGRFSGRQFSNSRSEMNVSTLELGDSALYLCASSFASGNSPLHFGNGTRLTVT.

In its sample, this clonotype was seen a few times. The CDR3 loop reads CASSPQALAGTTYEQYF. The CDR3 region has the DNA TGTGCCAGCAGCCCTCAGGCGCTAGCGGGAACTACCTACGAGCAGTACTTC. The rearrangement joins TRBV3-1 to TRBJ2-7; TRBD2 agrees at 9 bases. In germline, CDR1 is LGHDT, CDR2 YNNKEL (reference sequence). With 4 bases clipped from V and 2 bases from J, the junction kept 12 bases outside the gene matches. This CDR3 is built from 17 residues.

This clonotype was observed a few times. This chain uses TRBV19 with TRBJ1-5, with 12 bases identical to TRBD1. Trimming removed 5 bases from V and 6 bases from J; junction bases left unmatched: 8. The CDR3 runs 16 residues. The germline V gene encodes CDR1 LNHDA and CDR2 SQIVND (reference sequence). The CDR3 region is CASSSSGQGAGQPQHF. As DNA, the CDR3 is TGTGCCAGTAGTTCCTCGGGACAGGGGGCCGGTCAGCCCCAGCATTTT.

This clonotype was recorded a few times. The chain links TRBV12-3 or TRBV12-4 to TRBJ2-7, with a tentative D call TRBD2 (6 bases). Trimming removed 5 bases from V and 1 base from J, with 15 bases in between. The CDR3 is made up of 15 amino acids. The CDR3, as DNA: TGTGCCAGCAGTCCGTCGGGGGTTGCTTCCTACGAGCAGTACTTC. Translation gives CASSPSGVASYEQYF.

As regards this clonotype: The junction departs from the called germline gene at one end, perhaps through a read error. The V call is TRBV25-1, the J call TRBJ2-3, with 8 bases that match TRBD2. The CDR3 loop spans 13 amino acids. The germline V gene has CDR1 MGHDK and CDR2 SYGVNS. The CDR3 DNA is TGTGCCGGCAGCGGGAGACATACAGATACGCAGTATTTT. It yields the protein CAGSGRHTDTQYF. Variable domain in full (rest from reference TRBV25-1 and TRBJ2-3): EADIYQTPRYLVIGTGKKITLECSQTMGHDKMYWYQQDPGMELHLIHYSYGVNSTEKGDLSSESTVSRIRTEHFPLTLESARPSHTSQYLCAGSGRHTDTQYFGPGTRLTVL.

The chain uses TRBV24-1 and TRBJ2-1; 9 positions match TRBD1. Germline values: CDR1 KGHDR, CDR2 SFDVKD. With 2 bases clipped from V and 4 bases from J, the junction kept 8 bases outside the gene matches. The CDR3 runs to 17 residues. CDR3 sequence reads: CATSDSDRGVEYNEQFF. The DNA of the CDR3 is TGTGCCACCAGTGATTCCGACAGGGGGGTTGAGTACAATGAGCAGTTCTTC.

This clonotype showed up just a few times. The rearrangement joins TRBV10-3 to TRBJ2-5, with D unclear. There are 13 residues in the CDR3. CDR1 and CDR2 (germline): ENHRY, SYGVKD. Trimming left V 7 bases short and J 1 base short, with 10 bases between. This CDR3 reads CAINQRLQETQYF. The CDR3 DNA reads TGTGCCATCAACCAACGGCTCCAAGAGACCCAGTACTTC.

The table lists this clonotype with a few counts. The rearrangement links TRBV11-2 to TRBJ1-1, with D uncertain. Germline CDR1 is SGHAT and CDR2 is FQNNGV. V was shortened by 3 bases and J by 5 bases, with 10 bases between the two germline ends. The CDR3 is made up of 13 amino acids. This CDR3 is CASSLGLETEAFF. Written as DNA, the CDR3 is TGTGCCAGCAGCTTGGGTTTAGAGACTGAAGCTTTCTTT.

The chain couples TRBV12-3 or TRBV12-4 to TRBJ1-2; possible D gene TRBD1, 5 bases. V lost 2 bases and J lost 8, with 12 bases in between. The CDR3 loop spans 13 amino acids. CDR3: CASSLKRGGGYTF. CDR3 DNA sequence: TGTGCCAGCAGTTTAAAAAGGGGAGGAGGCTACACCTTC.

J is TRBJ1-1 and V is TRBV12-3 or TRBV12-4, with 7 bases identical to TRBD1. Trimming at V came to 2 bases and at J to 5 bases, leaving 5 bases not matched to a gene. CDR3 length: 14 residues. The DNA for the CDR3 is TGTGCCAGCAGTTTAAGTCACAGGGGAACTGAAGCTTTCTTT. It encodes CASSLSHRGTEAFF.

The V call is TRBV14, the J call TRBJ2-5, with D unclear. The V end was cut by 2 bases, the J end by 6 bases, with 13 bases between. Per the germline V gene, CDR1 is SGHDN and CDR2 is FVKESK. The CDR3 is 14 amino acids. The CDR3 loop reads CASSQTTALKTQYF. CDR3 nucleotides: TGTGCCAGCAGCCAAACCACAGCCTTGAAGACCCAGTACTTC.

This chain joins TRBV5-6 and TRBJ1-1, with 9 positions matching TRBD1. The CDR3 length is 15 residues. V shed 5 bases, J shed 2 bases, and the junction held 7 bases outside the gene matches. CDR1 is SGHDT and CDR2 is YYEEEE in the germline V gene. The CDR3 region has the DNA TGTGCCAGCAGACTAACAACAGGGGGCAACACTGAAGCTTTCTTT. Translating it yields CASRLTTGGNTEAFF.